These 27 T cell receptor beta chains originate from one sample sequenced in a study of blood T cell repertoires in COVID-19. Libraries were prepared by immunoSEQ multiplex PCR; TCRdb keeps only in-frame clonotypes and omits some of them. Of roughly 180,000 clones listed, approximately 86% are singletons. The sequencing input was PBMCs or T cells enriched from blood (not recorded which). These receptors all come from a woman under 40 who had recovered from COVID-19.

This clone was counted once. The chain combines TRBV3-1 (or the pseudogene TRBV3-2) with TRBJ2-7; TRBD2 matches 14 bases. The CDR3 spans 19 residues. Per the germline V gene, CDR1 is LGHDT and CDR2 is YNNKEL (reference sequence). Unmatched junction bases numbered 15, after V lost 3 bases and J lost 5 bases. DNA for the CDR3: TGTGCCAGCAGCCAGACACAATCCGGGACTAGCGGGAGTGTACACGAGCAGTACTTC. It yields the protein CASSQTQSGTSGSVHEQYF.

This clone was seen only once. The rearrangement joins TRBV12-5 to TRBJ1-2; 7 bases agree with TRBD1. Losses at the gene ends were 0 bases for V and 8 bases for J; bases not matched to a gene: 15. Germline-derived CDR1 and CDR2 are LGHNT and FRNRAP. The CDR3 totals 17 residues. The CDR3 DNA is TGTGCTAGTGGTTTGGTACAGGGAGACAGGGCCTCTAACGGCTACACCTTC. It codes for CASGLVQGDRASNGYTF.

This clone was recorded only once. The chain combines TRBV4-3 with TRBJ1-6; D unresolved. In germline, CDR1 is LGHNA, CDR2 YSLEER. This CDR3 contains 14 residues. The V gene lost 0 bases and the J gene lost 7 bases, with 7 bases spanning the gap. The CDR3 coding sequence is TGCGCCAGCAGCCAAGATCTGGCAAATTCACCCCTCCACTTT. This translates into CASSQDLANSPLHF.

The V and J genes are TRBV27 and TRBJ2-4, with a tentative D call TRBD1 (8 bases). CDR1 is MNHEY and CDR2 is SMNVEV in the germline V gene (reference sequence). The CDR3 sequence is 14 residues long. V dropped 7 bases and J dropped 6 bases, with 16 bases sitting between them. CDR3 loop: CASTTQGGRNIQYF. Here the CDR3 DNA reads TGTGCCAGCACCACACAGGGGGGGAGAAACATTCAGTACTTC.

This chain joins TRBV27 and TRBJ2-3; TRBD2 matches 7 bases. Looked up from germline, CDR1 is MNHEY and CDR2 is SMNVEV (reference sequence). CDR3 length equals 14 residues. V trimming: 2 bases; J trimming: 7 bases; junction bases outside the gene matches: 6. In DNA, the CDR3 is TGTGCCAGCAGTTTAGGGGGGGATAGAAATACGCAGTATTTT. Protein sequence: CASSLGGDRNTQYF.

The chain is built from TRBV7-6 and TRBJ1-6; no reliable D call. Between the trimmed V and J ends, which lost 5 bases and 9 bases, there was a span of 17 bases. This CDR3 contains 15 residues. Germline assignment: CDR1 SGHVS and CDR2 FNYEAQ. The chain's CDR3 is CASSIVPGDSSPLHF. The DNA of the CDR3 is TGTGCCAGCAGCATCGTCCCCGGAGACTCTTCACCCCTCCACTTT.

The CDR3 region is CASSAADAEGGYTF. As DNA, the CDR3 is TGTGCCAGCAGCGCCGCGGATGCCGAGGGAGGCTACACCTTC. V is TRBV9 and J is TRBJ1-2; D gene unclear. This CDR3 contains 14 residues. V lost 3 bases and J lost 8, with 17 bases in between. Germline CDR1 SGDLS, CDR2 YYNGEE.

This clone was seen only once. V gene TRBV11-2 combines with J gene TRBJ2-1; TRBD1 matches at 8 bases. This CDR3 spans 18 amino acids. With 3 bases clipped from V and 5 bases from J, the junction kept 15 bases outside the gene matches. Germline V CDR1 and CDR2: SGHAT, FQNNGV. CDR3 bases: TGTGCCAGCAGCTTGTATTACTTACTGACAGGGGTAAACAATGAGCAGTTCTTC. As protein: CASSLYYLLTGVNNEQFF.

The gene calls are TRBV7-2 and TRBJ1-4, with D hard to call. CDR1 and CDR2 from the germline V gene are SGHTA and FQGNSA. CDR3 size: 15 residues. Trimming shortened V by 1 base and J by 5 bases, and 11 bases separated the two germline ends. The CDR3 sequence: CASSLGPSLNEKLFF. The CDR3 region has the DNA TGTGCCAGCAGCTTAGGCCCGAGTCTGAATGAAAAACTGTTTTTT.

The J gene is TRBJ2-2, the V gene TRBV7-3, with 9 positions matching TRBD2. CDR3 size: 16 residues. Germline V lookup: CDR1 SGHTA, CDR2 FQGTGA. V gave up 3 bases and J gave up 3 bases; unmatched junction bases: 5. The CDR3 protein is CASSFDGTSYTGELFF. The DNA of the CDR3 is TGTGCCAGCAGCTTCGACGGGACTAGCTACACCGGGGAGCTGTTTTTT.

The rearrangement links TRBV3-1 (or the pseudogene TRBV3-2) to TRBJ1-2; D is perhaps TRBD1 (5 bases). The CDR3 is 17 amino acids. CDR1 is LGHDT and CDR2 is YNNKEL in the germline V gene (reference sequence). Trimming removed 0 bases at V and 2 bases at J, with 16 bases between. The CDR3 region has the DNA TGTGCCAGCAGCCAAGATCGTCCGGGGGGTACGAACTATGGCTACACCTTC. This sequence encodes CASSQDRPGGTNYGYTF.

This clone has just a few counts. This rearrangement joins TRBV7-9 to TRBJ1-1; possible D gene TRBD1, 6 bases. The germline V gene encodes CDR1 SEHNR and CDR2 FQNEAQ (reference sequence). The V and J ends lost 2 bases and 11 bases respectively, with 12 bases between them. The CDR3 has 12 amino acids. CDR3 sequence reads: CASSLRDTAAFF. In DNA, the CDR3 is TGTGCCAGCAGCTTACGGGACACGGCGGCTTTCTTT. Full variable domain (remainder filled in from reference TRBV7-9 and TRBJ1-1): DTGVSQNPRHKITKRGQNVTFRCDPISEHNRLYWYRQTLGQGPEFLTYFQNEAQLEKSRLLSDRFSAERPKGSFSTLEIQRTEQGDSAMYLCASSLRDTAAFFGQGTRLTVV.

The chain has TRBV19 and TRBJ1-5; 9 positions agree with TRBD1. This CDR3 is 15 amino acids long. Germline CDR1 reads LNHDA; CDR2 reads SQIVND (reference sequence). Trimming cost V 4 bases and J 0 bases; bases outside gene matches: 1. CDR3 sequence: CASSTGQGSNQPQHF. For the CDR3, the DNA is TGTGCCAGTAGTACGGGACAGGGTAGCAATCAGCCCCAGCATTTT.

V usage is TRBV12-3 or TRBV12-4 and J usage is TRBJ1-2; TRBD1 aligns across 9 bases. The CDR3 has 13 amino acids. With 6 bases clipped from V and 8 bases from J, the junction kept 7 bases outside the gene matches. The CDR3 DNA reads TGTGCCAGCAGCTGGGACAGGGAAGGAGGCTACACCTTC. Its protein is CASSWDREGGYTF.

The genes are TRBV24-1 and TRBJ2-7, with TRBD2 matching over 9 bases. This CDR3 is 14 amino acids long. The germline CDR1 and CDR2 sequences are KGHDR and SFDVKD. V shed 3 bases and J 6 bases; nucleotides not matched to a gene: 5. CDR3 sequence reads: CATSDPRREGEQYF. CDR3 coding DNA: TGTGCCACCAGTGATCCCCGGCGGGAGGGCGAGCAGTACTTC.

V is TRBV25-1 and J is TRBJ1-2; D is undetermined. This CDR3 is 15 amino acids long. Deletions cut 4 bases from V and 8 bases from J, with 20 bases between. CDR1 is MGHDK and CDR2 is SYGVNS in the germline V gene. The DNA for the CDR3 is TGTGCCAGCAGTGCTACTTCAGGTATTGTTGGAGGCTACACCTTC. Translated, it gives CASSATSGIVGGYTF.

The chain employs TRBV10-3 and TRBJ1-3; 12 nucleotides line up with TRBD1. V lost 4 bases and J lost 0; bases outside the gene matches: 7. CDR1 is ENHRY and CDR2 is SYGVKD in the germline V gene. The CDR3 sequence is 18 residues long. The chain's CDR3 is CAISGWDRGPSSGNTIYF. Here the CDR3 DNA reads TGTGCCATCAGTGGATGGGACAGGGGGCCTTCCTCTGGAAACACCATATATTTT.

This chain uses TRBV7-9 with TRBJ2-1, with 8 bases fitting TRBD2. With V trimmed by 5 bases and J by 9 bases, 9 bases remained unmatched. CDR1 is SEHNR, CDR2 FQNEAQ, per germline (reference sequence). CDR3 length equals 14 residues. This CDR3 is CASSASGRAGEQFF. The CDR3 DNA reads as TGTGCCAGCAGCGCTAGCGGGCGGGCGGGTGAGCAGTTCTTC.

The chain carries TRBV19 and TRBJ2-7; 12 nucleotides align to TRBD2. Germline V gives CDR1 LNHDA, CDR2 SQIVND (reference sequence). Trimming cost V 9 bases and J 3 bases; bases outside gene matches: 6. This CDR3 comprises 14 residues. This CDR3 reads CASSPGLAGYEQYF. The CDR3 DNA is TGTGCCAGCTCACCGGGACTAGCGGGCTACGAGCAGTACTTC.

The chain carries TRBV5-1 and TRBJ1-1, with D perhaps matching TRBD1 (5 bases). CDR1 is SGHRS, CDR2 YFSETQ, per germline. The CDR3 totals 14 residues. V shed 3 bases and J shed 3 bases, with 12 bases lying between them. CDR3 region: CASSSSSTDTEAFF. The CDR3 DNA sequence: TGCGCCAGCAGCTCCTCTTCGACAGACACTGAAGCTTTCTTT.

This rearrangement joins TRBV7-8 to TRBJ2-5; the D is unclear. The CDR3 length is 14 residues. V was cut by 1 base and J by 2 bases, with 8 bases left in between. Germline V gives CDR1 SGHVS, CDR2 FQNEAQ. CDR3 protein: CASSLGRQQETQYF. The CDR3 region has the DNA TGTGCCAGCAGCTTAGGCAGGCAGCAAGAGACCCAGTACTTC.

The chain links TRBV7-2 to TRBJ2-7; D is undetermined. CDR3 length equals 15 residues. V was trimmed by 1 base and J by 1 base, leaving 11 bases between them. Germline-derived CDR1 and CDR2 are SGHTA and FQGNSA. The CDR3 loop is CASSLGPGKSYEQYF. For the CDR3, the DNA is TGTGCCAGCAGCTTAGGGCCAGGCAAGTCCTACGAGCAGTACTTC.

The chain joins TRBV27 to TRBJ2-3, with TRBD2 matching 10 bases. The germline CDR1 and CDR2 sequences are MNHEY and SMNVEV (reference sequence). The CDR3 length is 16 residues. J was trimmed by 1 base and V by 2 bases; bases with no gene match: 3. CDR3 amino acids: CASSLVAGGGTDTQYF. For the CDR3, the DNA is TGTGCCAGCAGTTTAGTAGCGGGAGGTGGCACAGATACGCAGTATTTT.

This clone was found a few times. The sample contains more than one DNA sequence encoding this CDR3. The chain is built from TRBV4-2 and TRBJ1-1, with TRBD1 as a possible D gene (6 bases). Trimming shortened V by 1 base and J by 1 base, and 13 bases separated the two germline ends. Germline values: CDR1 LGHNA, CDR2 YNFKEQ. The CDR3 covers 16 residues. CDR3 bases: TGTGCCAGCAGCCAAGTACGTACAGGGCCGAACACTGAAGCTTTCTTT. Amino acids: CASSQVRTGPNTEAFF.

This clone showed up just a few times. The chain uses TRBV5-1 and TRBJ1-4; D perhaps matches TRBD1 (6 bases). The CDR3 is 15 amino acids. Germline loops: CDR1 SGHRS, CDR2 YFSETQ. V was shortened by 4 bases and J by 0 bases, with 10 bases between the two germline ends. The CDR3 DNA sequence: TGCGCCAGCAGCGCGACAGGATCAACTAATGAAAAACTGTTTTTT. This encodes CASSATGSTNEKLFF.

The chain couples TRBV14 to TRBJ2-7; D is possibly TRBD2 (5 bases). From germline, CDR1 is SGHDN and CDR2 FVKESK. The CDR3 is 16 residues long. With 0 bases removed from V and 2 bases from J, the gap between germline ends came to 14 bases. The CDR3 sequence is CASSQDKSGSPYEQYF. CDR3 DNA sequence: TGTGCCAGCAGCCAAGATAAGAGCGGATCACCCTACGAGCAGTACTTC.

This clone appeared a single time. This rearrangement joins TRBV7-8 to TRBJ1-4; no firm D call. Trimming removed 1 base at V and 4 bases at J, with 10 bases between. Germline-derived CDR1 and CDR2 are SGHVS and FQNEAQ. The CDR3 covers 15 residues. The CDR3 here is CASSLGFGLNEKLFF. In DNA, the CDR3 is TGTGCCAGCAGCTTAGGATTTGGACTTAATGAAAAACTGTTTTTT.